Below are 25 T cell receptor beta chains sequenced from a single sample in a study of CD8+ T cells in alopecia areata. Extracted RNA was reverse transcribed into cDNA, the sequencing template. Data came from immunoSEQ multiplex PCR; TCRdb stores just in-frame clones and leaves some out. The repertoire holds some 150,000 clones, with 65% to 75% as singletons. The sample here was CD8+ T cells sorted from blood, taken at week 0. The receptors stem from a human donor with alopecia areata.

As concerns this clone: One junction end disagrees with the germline gene, perhaps due to a read error. The genes are TRBV2 and TRBJ2-7; D is tentatively TRBD1 or TRBD2 (5 bases each). The CDR3 spans 15 residues. Germline V gene lookup returns CDR1 SNHLY and CDR2 FYNNEI. The CDR3 reads CASSEGDERSYEQYF. The DNA of the CDR3 is TGTGCCAGCAGCGAAGGGGACGAGCGATCCTACGAGCAGTACTTC.

The V and J genes are TRBV4-1 and TRBJ2-7; 9 positions agree with TRBD1. Germline CDR1 is MGHRA and CDR2 is YSYEKL. CDR3 length equals 14 residues. Trimming took 3 bases from V and 5 from J; bases not matched to a gene: 5. CDR3 loop: CASSQGDRDDEQYF. DNA of the CDR3: TGCGCCAGCAGCCAGGGGGACAGGGACGACGAGCAGTACTTC.

This clone was recorded once. The chain has TRBV29-1 and TRBJ2-3; 7 nucleotides agree with TRBD2. Per germline, CDR1 SQVTM and CDR2 ANQGSEA. CDR3 length: 14 amino acids. Unmatched junction bases numbered 8, after V lost 7 bases and J lost 1 base. CDR3 nucleotide sequence: TGCAGCGCGGACGGGGGGTCGGGCACAGATACGCAGTATTTT. Encoded protein: CSADGGSGTDTQYF.

The V and J genes are TRBV5-5 and TRBJ2-5; no clear D. CDR3 length: 13 residues. V was clipped by 0 bases and J by 1 base, with 4 bases between them. CDR1 is SGHKS, CDR2 YYEKEE, per germline (reference sequence). The CDR3 region has the DNA TGTGCCAGCAGCTTGGGTGGCCAAGAGACCCAGTACTTC. This translates into CASSLGGQETQYF. Complete variable domain (other parts from reference TRBV5-5 and TRBJ2-5): DAGVTQSPTHLIKTRGQQVTLRCSPISGHKSVSWYQQVLGQGPQFIFQYYEKEERGRGNFPDRFSARQFPNYSSELNVNALLLGDSALYLCASSLGGQETQYFGPGTRLLVL.

The table lists this clone with a few counts. The chain carries TRBV7-9 and TRBJ2-7; D is tentatively TRBD1 or TRBD2 (6 bases each). CDR3 length: 16 residues. CDR1 and CDR2 from the germline V gene are SEHNR and FQNEAQ (reference sequence). V was shortened by 5 bases and J by 3 bases, with 20 bases between the two germline ends. The CDR3, as DNA: TGTGCCAGCAGCCCCGACGGGGGCCAGGGCGGCTACGAGCAGTACTTC. This translates into CASSPDGGQGGYEQYF.

In its sample, this clone was seen a few times. The chain is built from TRBV4-2 and TRBJ1-2; D might be TRBD1 (5 bases). The CDR3 loop spans 13 amino acids. The ends were cut back, 1 base at V and 6 bases at J, with 9 bases in the middle. Germline CDR1 and CDR2: LGHNA and YNFKEQ. CDR3 residues: CASSQGARDGYTF. The CDR3 DNA sequence: TGTGCCAGCAGCCAAGGGGCCAGGGATGGCTACACCTTC.

This clone appeared once. The CDR3 here is CASSLGQSLSYEQYF. DNA for the CDR3: TGTGCCAGCAGCCTAGGACAGTCCCTCTCCTACGAGCAGTACTTC. V gene TRBV7-8 combines with J gene TRBJ2-7; a weak D match, TRBD1 (6 bases). Germline loops: CDR1 SGHVS, CDR2 FQNEAQ. V lost 5 bases and J 0 bases, leaving 14 bases between the germline ends. This CDR3 is built from 15 residues.

This rearrangement joins TRBV5-6 to TRBJ2-7; D uncertain. V was shortened by 0 bases and J by 1 base, with 5 bases between the two germline ends. Germline V CDR1 and CDR2: SGHDT, YYEEEE. CDR3 length: 13 residues. CDR3 sequence (DNA): TGTGCCAGCAGCTTGGAACTTTCCTACGAGCAGTACTTC. Amino acids: CASSLELSYEQYF. The whole variable domain, remainder taken from reference TRBV5-6 and TRBJ2-7, is DAGVTQSPTHLIKTRGQQVTLRCSPKSGHDTVSWYQQALGQGPQFIFQYYEEEERQRGNFPDRFSGHQFPNYSSELNVNALLLGDSALYLCASSLELSYEQYFGPGTRLTVT.

The chain uses TRBV7-9 and TRBJ2-1, with unresolved D. The V end lost 4 bases, the J end lost 3 bases, and 1 base lay between the germline ends. The CDR3 is made up of 11 amino acids. Germline V CDR1 and CDR2: SEHNR, FQNEAQ (reference sequence). The CDR3 loop reads CASSYYNEQFF. CDR3 DNA: TGTGCCAGCAGCTACTACAATGAGCAGTTCTTC. Variable domain in full (rest from reference TRBV7-9 and TRBJ2-1): DTGVSQNPRHKITKRGQNVTFRCDPISEHNRLYWYRQTLGQGPEFLTYFQNEAQLEKSRLLSDRFSAERPKGSFSTLEIQRTEQGDSAMYLCASSYYNEQFFGPGTRLTVL.

The chain is built from TRBV5-1 and TRBJ1-2; maybe TRBD1 (5 bases). With 7 bases removed from V and 7 bases from J, the gap between germline ends came to 14 bases. CDR3 length: 12 residues. The V gene's germline CDR1 is SGHRS and CDR2 YFSETQ. The CDR3 protein is CASSREARGYTF. In DNA form, the CDR3 reads TGCGCCAGCTCCAGGGAAGCGCGTGGCTACACCTTC. Together with reference TRBV5-1 and TRBJ1-2, the CDR3 gives the full variable domain: KAGVTQTPRYLIKTRGQQVTLSCSPISGHRSVSWYQQTPGQGLQFLFEYFSETQRNKGNFPGRFSGRQFSNSRSEMNVSTLELGDSALYLCASSREARGYTFGSGTRLTVV.

The chain carries TRBV10-3 and TRBJ2-2, with D unresolved. In germline, CDR1 is ENHRY, CDR2 SYGVKD. This CDR3 region has 14 residues. V lost 2 bases to trimming and J lost 2 bases, with 6 bases between them. CDR3 protein: CAISEESNTGELFF. The CDR3 bases are TGTGCCATCAGTGAGGAGTCCAACACCGGGGAGCTGTTTTTT.

The V call is TRBV29-1, the J call TRBJ2-2, with a tentative D call TRBD1 (6 bases). This CDR3 spans 13 amino acids. The V and J ends lost 4 bases and 5 bases respectively, with 11 bases between them. Germline V gives CDR1 SQVTM, CDR2 ANQGSEA. Here the CDR3 reads CSVVRGFTGELFF. The CDR3 DNA reads TGCAGCGTTGTCAGGGGATTTACCGGGGAGCTGTTTTTT.

The V call is TRBV7-9, the J call TRBJ1-2; D not certain. CDR1 and CDR2 from the germline V gene are SEHNR and FQNEAQ (reference sequence). The length of the CDR3 is 14 residues. The V end was cut by 2 bases, the J end by 4 bases, with 11 bases between. CDR3 loop: CASSLSAYAYGYTF. The CDR3 region has the DNA TGTGCCAGCAGCTTATCAGCCTATGCCTATGGCTACACCTTC.

The V and J genes are TRBV27 and TRBJ2-5; D might be TRBD2 (5 bases). V lost 6 bases, J lost 5 bases, and 16 bases lay in between. Germline CDR1 reads MNHEY; CDR2 reads SMNVEV (reference sequence). CDR3 length: 14 amino acids. In DNA, the CDR3 is TGTGCCAGCAGGACGAGGAGGCAGTGGGAGACCCAGTACTTC. It codes for CASRTRRQWETQYF.

This chain connects TRBV5-1 to TRBJ1-2; D perhaps matches TRBD1 (5 bases). Per germline, CDR1 SGHRS and CDR2 YFSETQ. CDR3 size: 13 residues. Trimming took off 4 bases at V and 4 bases at J, with 11 bases between the two ends. The CDR3 loop reads CASSPGGTYGYTF. The CDR3 coding sequence is TGCGCCAGCAGCCCCGGGGGGACCTATGGCTACACCTTC.

The V and J genes are TRBV29-1 and TRBJ2-3, with a tentative D call TRBD2 (7 bases). Per germline, CDR1 SQVTM and CDR2 ANQGSEA. V was pared by 7 bases and J by 8 bases, with 19 bases between. The CDR3 sequence is 13 residues long. CDR3 loop: CSAGGGALPTQYF. The CDR3 DNA sequence: TGCAGCGCCGGAGGGGGGGCGCTTCCTACGCAGTATTTT.

The chain joins TRBV5-1 to TRBJ1-5; D remains unclear. V lost 0 bases and J lost 3, with 4 bases in between. CDR3 length: 13 amino acids. From germline, CDR1 is SGHRS and CDR2 YFSETQ. CDR3 protein: CASSLDNNQPQHF. CDR3 bases: TGCGCCAGCAGCTTGGACAACAATCAGCCCCAGCATTTT.

This clone was seen more than once but under ten times. This rearrangement joins TRBV9 to TRBJ1-2; maybe TRBD1 (5 bases). CDR3 length: 15 residues. Germline-derived CDR1 and CDR2 are SGDLS and YYNGEE. Between the trimmed V and J ends, which lost 4 bases and 5 bases, there was a span of 18 bases. The CDR3 sequence: CASSPFLGPTYGYTF. Here the CDR3 DNA reads TGTGCCAGCAGCCCTTTCTTGGGGCCGACGTATGGCTACACCTTC.

The chain has TRBV7-8 and TRBJ1-1; TRBD1 might be the D (5 bases). Germline V gene sequence: CDR1 SGHVS, CDR2 FQNEAQ. The V gene lost 5 bases and the J gene lost 1 base, with 17 bases spanning the gap. The CDR3 covers 16 residues. CDR3 nucleotide sequence: TGTGCCAGCAGCCTAACCCGTGGGGGAGAGAACACTGAAGCTTTCTTT. It translates to CASSLTRGGENTEAFF.

The chain combines TRBV11-2 with TRBJ1-2; D unclear. This CDR3 contains 12 residues. Trimming took off 1 base at V and 8 bases at J, with 8 bases between the two ends. Germline CDR1 and CDR2: SGHAT and FQNNGV. For the CDR3, the DNA is TGTGCCAGCAGCTTAGGAGGCCGGGGCTACACCTTC. Encoded protein: CASSLGGRGYTF.

The chain combines TRBV19 with TRBJ2-5; a possible D gene is TRBD1 (6 bases). V was shortened by 6 bases and J by 2 bases, with 13 bases between the two germline ends. This CDR3 is built from 14 residues. The V gene's germline CDR1 is LNHDA and CDR2 SQIVND (reference sequence). CDR3 sequence (DNA): TGTGCCAGTAGCGGGTTAGGGACACAAGAGACCCAGTACTTC. This translates into CASSGLGTQETQYF.

The chain combines TRBV5-6 with TRBJ1-5; possibly TRBD1 for D (6 bases). The CDR3 extends over 16 amino acids. CDR1 and CDR2 from the germline V gene are SGHDT and YYEEEE. Trimming took off 0 bases at V and 3 bases at J, with 13 bases between the two ends. CDR3 region: CASSLGYGQINQPQHF. DNA for the CDR3: TGTGCCAGCAGCTTGGGGTACGGACAGATCAATCAGCCCCAGCATTTT.

The gene calls are TRBV19 and TRBJ1-1; unclear D gene. This CDR3 has 16 amino acids. The ends were cut back, 3 bases at V and 0 bases at J, with 14 bases in the middle. Germline CDR1 and CDR2: LNHDA and SQIVND (reference sequence). CDR3 region: CASSIRRKSMNTEAFF. The CDR3 region has the DNA TGTGCCAGTAGTATCCGACGGAAGAGCATGAACACTGAAGCTTTCTTT.

This clone has only a few counts. The chain is built from TRBV29-1 and TRBJ2-1; D is undetermined. Trimming removed 4 bases from V and 5 bases from J, with 12 bases in between. The CDR3 runs to 13 residues. Germline lookup yields CDR1 SQVTM and CDR2 ANQGSEA. The CDR3 sequence is CSVVAEVDNEQFF. The CDR3 nucleotides read TGCAGCGTTGTAGCCGAGGTAGACAATGAGCAGTTCTTC.

This clone was detected once. This chain uses TRBV5-1 with TRBJ2-7; D may be TRBD1 or TRBD2 (5 bases each). The CDR3 consists of 14 residues. CDR1 is SGHRS, CDR2 YFSETQ, per germline. The V gene lost 4 bases and the J gene lost 1 base, with 12 bases spanning the gap. The CDR3 nucleotides read TGCGCCAGCAGCCCCGGGGCCAGTTCCTACGAGCAGTACTTC. This gives the protein CASSPGASSYEQYF.